This entry lists 23 T cell receptor beta chains sequenced from one sample in a study of T cell responses to AZD1222 COVID-19 vaccine. Method: immunoSEQ multiplex PCR; TCRdb's copy keeps in-frame clones and lacks some. The sample records some 120,000 clones, approximately 90% being singletons. Specimen: peripheral blood, collected on day 0 of AZD1222 vaccination. These receptors came from an adult in good health.

DNA for the CDR3: TGTGCCAGCACCCCGGGGCGCGGGTACCAAGAGACCCAGTACTTC. As protein: CASTPGRGYQETQYF. This rearrangement joins TRBV6-5 to TRBJ2-5; possibly TRBD1 or TRBD2 for D (5 bases each). V gave up 7 bases and J gave up 0 bases, with 15 bases separating them. Germline V gene sequence: CDR1 MNHEY, CDR2 SVGAGI. The CDR3 covers 15 residues.

The V gene is TRBV7-8, the J gene TRBJ1-2; 10 nucleotides align to TRBD1. Germline lookup yields CDR1 SGHVS and CDR2 FQNEAQ. V lost 0 bases to trimming and J lost 6 bases; unmatched junction nucleotides: 1. The CDR3 covers 14 residues. In nucleotides, the CDR3 is TGTGCCAGCAGCTTAGCGACAGGGGGCCATGGCTACACCTTC. It specifies CASSLATGGHGYTF.

The rearrangement links TRBV20-1 to TRBJ2-5, with 9 bases identical to TRBD1. This CDR3 has 13 amino acids. Per the germline V gene, CDR1 is DFQATT and CDR2 is SNEGSKA (reference sequence). The trim removed 3 bases at V and 5 bases at J, leaving 4 bases unmatched. As DNA, the CDR3 is TGCAGTGCTAGTACAGGGGGCGGGGAGACCCAGTACTTC. Amino acids: CSASTGGGETQYF.

The chain links TRBV27 to TRBJ1-1, with D possibly matching TRBD1 (6 bases). The V gene lost 6 bases and the J gene lost 4 bases, with 15 bases spanning the gap. Germline V lookup: CDR1 MNHEY, CDR2 SMNVEV (reference sequence). The CDR3 spans 14 residues. The CDR3 bases are TGTGCCAGCAGGGGAACAAGGGGGGCCACTGAAGCTTTCTTT. Encoded protein: CASRGTRGATEAFF.

The chain carries TRBV14 and TRBJ1-6; D is possibly TRBD1 (5 bases). This CDR3 is built from 14 residues. CDR1 and CDR2 from the germline V gene are SGHDN and FVKESK. With 0 bases removed from V and 11 bases from J, the gap between germline ends came to 11 bases. CDR3 residues: CASSQERGATPLHF. In DNA, the CDR3 is TGTGCCAGCAGCCAAGAAAGGGGAGCAACACCCCTCCACTTT.

The V call is TRBV7-9, the J call TRBJ2-7; no clear D. The V and J ends lost 4 bases and 0 bases respectively, with 7 bases between them. Germline values: CDR1 SEHNR, CDR2 FQNEAQ (reference sequence). This CDR3 has 13 residues. The CDR3, as DNA: TGTGCCAGCAGCTCCCCAAACTCCTACGAGCAGTACTTC. It translates to CASSSPNSYEQYF.

This chain uses TRBV30 with TRBJ1-5, with TRBD1 as a possible D gene (5 bases). The V and J ends lost 0 bases and 3 bases respectively, with 12 bases between them. Germline values: CDR1 GTSNPN, CDR2 SVGIG (reference sequence). The CDR3 is made up of 15 amino acids. The CDR3 DNA reads as TGTGCCTGGAGTGTAGGCAGGGTAGTCAATCAGCCCCAGCATTTT. Its translation is CAWSVGRVVNQPQHF.

The J gene is TRBJ2-2, the V gene TRBV10-3, with D perhaps given as TRBD1 or TRBD2 (5 bases each). Germline values: CDR1 ENHRY, CDR2 SYGVKD. Trimming cost V 11 bases and J 0 bases, with 19 bases left between them. This CDR3 is built from 16 residues. The DNA for the CDR3 is TGTGCCGCCGGACCCGGGGCTACATCGAACACCGGGGAGCTGTTTTTT. Translating gives CAAGPGATSNTGELFF.

This chain uses TRBV7-9 with TRBJ1-1, with 9 nucleotides matching TRBD1. V shed 5 bases and J 4 bases; nucleotides not matched to a gene: 5. The CDR3 runs 14 residues. Per the germline V gene, CDR1 is SEHNR and CDR2 is FQNEAQ (reference sequence). DNA of the CDR3: TGTGCCAGCAGCGCGCAGACAGGGGGCACTGAAGCTTTCTTT. This encodes CASSAQTGGTEAFF.

V usage is TRBV11-2 and J usage is TRBJ2-1; tentatively, D is TRBD2 (6 bases). The V end was cut by 10 bases, the J end by 8 bases, with 18 bases between. Germline V CDR1 and CDR2: SGHAT, FQNNGV. There are 13 residues in the CDR3. CDR3 protein: CATPGFGGHEQFF. CDR3 in DNA: TGTGCCACCCCGGGTTTTGGAGGGCATGAGCAGTTCTTC.

The chain couples TRBV18 to TRBJ2-7, with TRBD1 matching 8 bases. V shed 4 bases and J 6 bases; nucleotides not matched to a gene: 5. Looked up from germline, CDR1 is KGHSH and CDR2 is LQKENI. This CDR3 has 13 amino acids. CDR3 region: CASSLGTGFEQYF. The CDR3 bases are TGTGCCAGCTCACTGGGGACAGGATTCGAGCAGTACTTC.

This sequence joins TRBV30 and TRBJ2-3; D gene uncertain. This CDR3 region has 12 residues. The V gene's germline CDR1 is GTSNPN and CDR2 SVGIG (reference sequence). Trimming pared 3 bases from V and 6 bases from J, leaving 10 bases between. The CDR3 is CAWSLPPDTQYF. CDR3 DNA sequence: TGTGCCTGGAGCCTCCCTCCGGATACGCAGTATTTT.

The chain recombines TRBV3-1 (or the pseudogene TRBV3-2) with TRBJ1-5; D ambiguous. V lost 0 bases and J lost 8, with 5 bases in between. CDR1 is LGHDT, CDR2 YNNKEL, per germline (reference sequence). The CDR3 covers 12 residues. The CDR3 DNA reads as TGTGCCAGCAGCCAAGATCGCGAGCCCCAGCATTTT. The encoded protein is CASSQDREPQHF.

The chain links TRBV5-8 to TRBJ2-1; 12 nucleotides line up with TRBD2. CDR1 is SGHTS and CDR2 is YDEGEE in the germline V gene. With V trimmed by 2 bases and J by 9 bases, 6 bases remained unmatched. This CDR3 has 15 residues. CDR3 DNA sequence: TGTGCCAGCAGCTTCCGGACTAGCGGGATTACTGAGCAGTTCTTC. Protein sequence: CASSFRTSGITEQFF.

The genes are TRBV10-2 and TRBJ1-4; D is possibly TRBD1 (5 bases). V lost 4 bases, J lost 7 bases, and 13 bases lay in between. Germline CDR1 and CDR2: WSHSY and SAAADI. The CDR3 has 14 residues. This CDR3 is CASSGTRKGEKLFF. As DNA, the CDR3 is TGCGCCAGCAGTGGGACAAGAAAGGGTGAAAAACTGTTTTTT.

The gene calls are TRBV3-1 (or the pseudogene TRBV3-2) and TRBJ1-4, with no clear D. CDR3 length equals 12 residues. Trimming removed 1 base at V and 8 bases at J, with 5 bases between. Germline CDR1 is LGHDT and CDR2 is YNNKEL (reference sequence). CDR3 nucleotide sequence: TGTGCCAGCAGCCAAGCTCGGGAAAAACTGTTTTTT. This encodes CASSQAREKLFF.

The chain uses TRBV6-2 or TRBV6-3 and TRBJ2-5, with a weak D call TRBD2 (6 bases). With 2 bases removed from V and 3 bases from J, the gap between germline ends came to 10 bases. The CDR3 spans 14 residues. CDR1 and CDR2 from the germline V gene are MNHEY and SVGEGT. The CDR3 coding sequence is TGTGCCAGCAGTTACATCACGGGGGAAGAGACCCAGTACTTC. Residues: CASSYITGEETQYF.

The rearrangement uses TRBV7-9 and TRBJ2-1; no clear D. Trimming removed 1 base at V and 10 bases at J, with 8 bases between. This CDR3 is 12 amino acids long. Germline lookup yields CDR1 SEHNR and CDR2 FQNEAQ (reference sequence). The chain's CDR3 is CASSLGYREQFF. In nucleotides, the CDR3 is TGTGCCAGCAGCTTAGGGTACCGGGAGCAGTTCTTC.

This chain uses TRBV14 with TRBJ2-2, with 10 bases that match TRBD1. CDR1 is SGHDN, CDR2 FVKESK, per germline. This CDR3 has 16 residues. V trimming: 0 bases; J trimming: 5 bases; junction bases outside the gene matches: 3. The CDR3: CASSQERTGGTGELFF. CDR3 DNA sequence: TGTGCCAGCAGCCAAGAACGGACAGGGGGTACCGGGGAGCTGTTTTTT.

V gene TRBV19 combines with J gene TRBJ1-2; D gene unclear. Germline V CDR1 and CDR2: LNHDA, SQIVND (reference sequence). V was clipped by 0 bases and J by 6 bases, with 11 bases between them. This CDR3 is 14 amino acids long. The CDR3 coding sequence is TGTGCCAGTAGTATAGATCTTCAGAGGCATGGCTACACCTTC. Protein: CASSIDLQRHGYTF.

The chain carries TRBV11-3 and TRBJ2-1, with 10 bases aligning to TRBD1. The CDR3 contains 15 residues. The V gene end was trimmed by 4 bases and the J gene end by 4 bases; junction bases not matched to a gene: 4. CDR1 and CDR2 (germline): SGHNT, YENEEA. CDR3 sequence reads: CASSSDRGIYNEQFF. The DNA for the CDR3 is TGTGCCAGCAGCTCGGACAGGGGGATTTACAATGAGCAGTTCTTC.

By proportion, this clone is medium-sized. This chain joins TRBV19 and TRBJ2-7; 9 bases line up with TRBD1. Per germline, CDR1 LNHDA and CDR2 SQIVND (reference sequence). The CDR3 runs 14 residues. The V gene end was trimmed by 4 bases and the J gene end by 2 bases; junction bases not matched to a gene: 3. CDR3 region: CASSTRQGAYEQYF. Written as DNA, the CDR3 is TGTGCCAGTAGTACTCGACAGGGGGCCTACGAGCAGTACTTC.

The chain uses TRBV6-2 or TRBV6-3 and TRBJ1-5, with a weak D call TRBD1 (5 bases). Germline CDR1 is MNHEY and CDR2 is SVGEGT. CDR3 length: 15 amino acids. The V end lost 6 bases, the J end lost 0 bases, and 12 bases lay between the germline ends. The CDR3 loop is CASSLSGHSNQPQHF. DNA of the CDR3: TGTGCCAGCAGCCTCTCCGGACATAGCAATCAGCCCCAGCATTTT.